Listed below are T cell receptor beta chains from one sample, sequenced in a study of blood T cell repertoires in COVID-19. Libraries were prepared by immunoSEQ multiplex PCR; TCRdb keeps only in-frame clonotypes and omits some of them. The data contain 95,000 to 150,000 clones, 60% to 85% of them seen just once; the ten biggest clones take up about 2.1%. Sequencing input: peripheral blood. These receptors came from a man between 65 and 85 years old with acute or convalescent COVID-19. CDR3s include the opening cysteine and the closing phenylalanine or tryptophan. The order of the fields is J gene, D gene, V gene, clone size, CDR3 protein, CDR3 DNA. A D gene is named only where the DNA matches it firmly. Clone size appears in some rows only: once, few, many, or a class for an expanded clone.

j_gene: TRBJ2-7; d_gene: -; v_gene: TRBV18; abundance: -; CDR3aa: CASSPRGNEQYF; CDR3nt: TGTGCCAGCTCACCTAGGGGGAATGAGCAGTACTTC
j_gene: TRBJ1-3; d_gene: TRBD1; v_gene: TRBV4-3; abundance: -; CDR3aa: CASSQGAPGQGAGNTIYF; CDR3nt: TGCGCCAGCAGCCAGGGGGCTCCGGGACAGGGGGCTGGAAACACCATATATTTT
j_gene: TRBJ2-7; d_gene: TRBD1; v_gene: TRBV5-6; abundance: few; CDR3aa: CASSNLDRVGQYF; CDR3nt: TGTGCCAGCAGCAACCTTGACAGGGTAGGGCAGTACTTC
j_gene: TRBJ2-3; d_gene: -; v_gene: TRBV21-1; abundance: few; CDR3aa: CASSKVGAGAESTDTQYF; CDR3nt: -
j_gene: TRBJ2-7; d_gene: -; v_gene: TRBV7-2; abundance: few; CDR3aa: CASSRGTYEQYF; CDR3nt: TGTGCCAGCAGTCGCGGAACCTACGAGCAGTACTTC
j_gene: TRBJ2-5; d_gene: -; v_gene: TRBV29-1; abundance: -; CDR3aa: CSVDGRGETQYF; CDR3nt: TGCAGCGTTGACGGAAGAGGCGAGACCCAGTACTTC
j_gene: TRBJ1-2; d_gene: TRBD1; v_gene: TRBV7-2; abundance: -; CDR3aa: CASSPTTLDRGLGYTF; CDR3nt: TGTGCCAGCAGCCCCACCACCCTAGACAGGGGGCTTGGCTACACCTTC
j_gene: TRBJ1-2; d_gene: TRBD1; v_gene: TRBV6-5; abundance: -; CDR3aa: CASRPQGAPGYTF; CDR3nt: TGTGCCAGCAGGCCCCAGGGGGCGCCTGGCTACACCTTC
j_gene: TRBJ1-1; d_gene: -; v_gene: TRBV5-1; abundance: -; CDR3aa: CASSPTPNTEAFF; CDR3nt: TGCGCCAGCAGCCCGACACCGAACACTGAAGCTTTCTTT
j_gene: TRBJ2-5; d_gene: TRBD1; v_gene: TRBV5-1; abundance: few; CDR3aa: CASGQGAEETQYF; CDR3nt: TGCGCCAGCGGACAGGGGGCAGAGGAGACCCAGTACTTC
j_gene: TRBJ1-5; d_gene: -; v_gene: TRBV12-5; abundance: few; CDR3aa: CASGGGFPEAEPQHF; CDR3nt: TGTGCTAGTGGGGGGGGATTTCCGGAGGCCGAGCCCCAGCATTTT
j_gene: TRBJ2-3; d_gene: -; v_gene: TRBV4-2; abundance: -; CDR3aa: CASSLLGTDTQYF; CDR3nt: TGTGCCAGCAGCCTACTAGGGACAGATACGCAGTATTTT
j_gene: TRBJ1-1; d_gene: TRBD1; v_gene: TRBV7-9; abundance: few; CDR3aa: CASSFTGGAGTEAFF; CDR3nt: TGTGCCAGCAGCTTCACAGGGGGCGCGGGGACTGAAGCTTTCTTT
j_gene: TRBJ2-7; d_gene: TRBD1; v_gene: TRBV3-1/TRBV3-2; abundance: -; CDR3aa: CASSRGTANYEQYF; CDR3nt: TGTGCCAGCAGCCGAGGGACAGCAAACTACGAGCAGTACTTC
j_gene: TRBJ2-3; d_gene: -; v_gene: TRBV6-4; abundance: -; CDR3aa: CASSDTGLGTDTQYF; CDR3nt: TGTGCCAGCAGTGACACAGGGTTAGGTACAGATACGCAGTATTTT
j_gene: TRBJ1-1; d_gene: -; v_gene: TRBV9; abundance: -; CDR3aa: CASSPWGELTEAFF; CDR3nt: TGTGCCAGCAGCCCGTGGGGGGAGTTGACTGAAGCTTTCTTT
j_gene: TRBJ1-5; d_gene: TRBD1; v_gene: TRBV7-9; abundance: -; CDR3aa: CASSPTGGNQPQHF; CDR3nt: TGTGCCAGCAGCCCGACAGGGGGCAATCAGCCCCAGCATTTT
j_gene: TRBJ1-4; d_gene: -; v_gene: TRBV21-1; abundance: -; CDR3aa: CASSKEVTPSRKLFF; CDR3nt: TGTGCCAGCAGCAAAGAAGTGACACCGAGTAGAAAACTGTTTTTT
j_gene: TRBJ2-1; d_gene: -; v_gene: TRBV6-5; abundance: -; CDR3aa: CASRTDGGALNEQFF; CDR3nt: TGTGCCAGCAGAACCGATGGGGGGGCCCTCAATGAGCAGTTCTTC
j_gene: TRBJ2-1; d_gene: TRBD2; v_gene: TRBV5-8; abundance: -; CDR3aa: CASSLVGTSGSYNEQFF; CDR3nt: TGTGCCAGCAGCTTGGTTGGGACTAGCGGATCCTACAATGAGCAGTTCTTC
j_gene: TRBJ1-5; d_gene: -; v_gene: TRBV10-2; abundance: -; CDR3aa: CASSLSDSYSNQPQHF; CDR3nt: TGCGCCAGCAGTCTTTCGGACAGTTATAGCAATCAGCCCCAGCATTTT
j_gene: TRBJ1-2; d_gene: -; v_gene: TRBV6-6; abundance: -; CDR3aa: CASSYSQRDGYTF; CDR3nt: TGTGCCAGCAGTTACTCTCAGCGGGATGGCTACACCTTC
j_gene: TRBJ1-1; d_gene: -; v_gene: TRBV18; abundance: few; CDR3aa: CASSYTGIPSPTEAFF; CDR3nt: TGTGCCAGCTCGTATACAGGGATACCTTCCCCCACTGAAGCTTTCTTT
j_gene: TRBJ1-1; d_gene: -; v_gene: TRBV6-2/TRBV6-3; abundance: -; CDR3aa: CASSYRWAGNTEAFF; CDR3nt: TGTGCCAGCAGTTACCGGTGGGCGGGGAACACTGAAGCTTTCTTT
j_gene: TRBJ2-1; d_gene: -; v_gene: TRBV11-2; abundance: -; CDR3aa: CASSLEGDNYNEQFF; CDR3nt: TGTGCCAGCAGCTTAGAAGGGGACAACTACAATGAGCAGTTCTTC
j_gene: TRBJ1-2; d_gene: TRBD1; v_gene: TRBV5-4; abundance: -; CDR3aa: CASSPDRGVYGYTF; CDR3nt: TGTGCCAGCAGCCCGGACAGGGGTGTTTATGGCTACACCTTC
j_gene: TRBJ1-6; d_gene: TRBD1; v_gene: TRBV9; abundance: -; CDR3aa: CASSVMDRGYSPLHF; CDR3nt: TGTGCCAGCAGCGTAATGGACAGGGGTTATTCACCCCTCCACTTT
j_gene: TRBJ2-3; d_gene: -; v_gene: TRBV25-1; abundance: few; CDR3aa: CASTPGTDTQYF; CDR3nt: TGTGCGAGCACTCCAGGCACAGATACGCAGTATTTT
j_gene: TRBJ1-2; d_gene: -; v_gene: TRBV7-3; abundance: few; CDR3aa: CASSFGGAQGYTF; CDR3nt: TGTGCCAGCAGCTTTGGGGGGGCGCAGGGCTACACCTTC
j_gene: TRBJ1-1; d_gene: -; v_gene: TRBV5-1; abundance: -; CDR3aa: CASSLLGGNTEAFF; CDR3nt: TGCGCCAGCAGCCTTCTAGGGGGGAACACTGAAGCTTTCTTT
j_gene: TRBJ1-2; d_gene: TRBD1; v_gene: TRBV29-1; abundance: once; CDR3aa: CSVYRGRITF; CDR3nt: TGCAGCGTTTACAGGGGAAGGATCACCTTC
j_gene: TRBJ1-2; d_gene: -; v_gene: TRBV11-2; abundance: few; CDR3aa: CASSIDTKNYGYTF; CDR3nt: TGTGCCAGCAGCATCGACACCAAAAACTATGGCTACACCTTC
j_gene: TRBJ1-1; d_gene: -; v_gene: TRBV14; abundance: -; CDR3aa: CASSQDPWGRFTEAFF; CDR3nt: TGTGCCAGCAGCCAAGACCCCTGGGGGCGGTTCACTGAAGCTTTCTTT
j_gene: TRBJ1-2; d_gene: -; v_gene: TRBV6-5; abundance: -; CDR3aa: CASSRKGYYGYTF; CDR3nt: TGTGCCAGCAGCAGGAAGGGGTACTATGGCTACACCTTC
j_gene: TRBJ2-3; d_gene: TRBD1; v_gene: TRBV7-3; abundance: -; CDR3aa: CASSMTTGRGTDTQYF; CDR3nt: TGTGCCAGCAGCATGACGACAGGGCGCGGGACAGATACGCAGTATTTT
j_gene: TRBJ1-4; d_gene: TRBD1; v_gene: TRBV19; abundance: -; CDR3aa: CASSMQKGTAATNEKLFF; CDR3nt: TGTGCCAGTAGTATGCAAAAAGGGACAGCCGCAACTAATGAAAAACTGTTTTTT
j_gene: TRBJ1-1; d_gene: -; v_gene: TRBV12-3/TRBV12-4; abundance: few; CDR3aa: CASSLRLGGAFF; CDR3nt: TGTGCCAGCAGTTTGAGGTTGGGGGGAGCTTTCTTT
j_gene: TRBJ2-7; d_gene: -; v_gene: TRBV9; abundance: -; CDR3aa: CASSVSGQPYEQYF; CDR3nt: TGTGCCAGCAGCGTTTCGGGACAACCATACGAGCAGTACTTC